These 24 T cell receptor beta chains were all obtained from the same sample, sequenced in a study of CD8+CD57+ T cells in acquired aplastic anemia listed by TCRdb under 2018. The instrument given in TCRdb is Illumina HiSeq 2000. TCR beta VDJ combination and CDR3 sequence profiling used genomic DNA as the template. Clones were called with MiXCR by TCRdb after fastp trimmed the public reads at Q25, and only in-frame beta chains were retained. Duplicate CDR3 protein sequences are folded into a single record with the most common DNA and genes. Recorded for this sample are hundreds of thousands of distinct CDR3 sequences; about 70% of them occurred a single time. 4% of the sample lies in the top ten. Sequencing was done on a sample of sorted CD4+, CD8+, or CD8+CD57+ T cells (not recorded which) from PBMCs. The receptors here all came from a human donor in good health, serving as a control.

The rearrangement links TRBV7-2 to TRBJ1-1, with 8 bases matching TRBD1. The V gene's germline CDR1 is SGHTA and CDR2 FQGNSA. This CDR3 comprises 13 residues. V shed 3 bases and J 5 bases; nucleotides not matched to a gene: 2. The DNA for the CDR3 is TGTGCCAGCAGCTTCGGACAGGGAACTGAAGCTTTCTTT. It specifies CASSFGQGTEAFF.

This clonotype was counted ten times or more. This chain links TRBV7-8 with TRBJ1-2, with a possible D match to TRBD1 (6 bases). This CDR3 has 15 residues. CDR1 and CDR2 from the germline V gene are SGHVS and FQNEAQ. Trimming stripped 5 bases from V and 3 bases from J, with 16 bases between. The CDR3 reads CASSQFRGTYYGYTF. The CDR3 nucleotides are TGTGCCAGCAGCCAATTTCGTGGGACATACTATGGCTACACCTTC.

At least ten counts were recorded for this clonotype. A much larger clone differs by one base, so this may be a read error. This chain connects TRBV29-1 to TRBJ2-3; no definite D call. The germline V gene encodes CDR1 SQVTM and CDR2 ANQGSEA. CDR3 length: 12 residues. CDR3 amino acids: CSLKQSTDMQYF. The CDR3 nucleotides are TGCAGCTTAAAACAGAGCACAGATATGCAGTATTTT.

The sample holds many counts of this clonotype. V is TRBV6-2 or TRBV6-3 and J is TRBJ1-4; unclear D gene. The CDR3 is 14 amino acids. Germline-derived CDR1 and CDR2 are MNHEY and SVGEGT. V was pared by 0 bases and J by 5 bases, with 7 bases between. The CDR3 loop reads CASSYSRGNEKLFF. CDR3 bases: TGTGCCAGCAGTTACTCGAGAGGGAATGAAAAACTGTTTTTT.

Here the CDR3 reads CASSPTGGSGANVLTF. The CDR3 bases are TGCGCCAGCAGCCCAACCGGAGGTTCTGGGGCCAACGTCCTGACTTTC. The chain carries TRBV4-3 and TRBJ2-6; D may be TRBD2 (5 bases). The CDR3 is made up of 16 amino acids. V lost 4 bases and J lost 1, with 11 bases in between. From germline, CDR1 is LGHNA and CDR2 YSLEER.

The CDR3 DNA follows: TGTGCCAGCAGCGGCGGACAGAGGAATTCACACCACCGCTACTTC. It translates to CASSGGQRNSHHRYF. J is TRBJ2-7 and V is TRBV7-2; the D gene is possibly TRBD1 (6 bases). The V end was cut by 5 bases, the J end by 13 bases, with 27 bases between. Germline CDR1 SGHTA, CDR2 FQGNSA. The CDR3 consists of 15 residues.

As to this clonotype: The conserved closing phenylalanine or tryptophan is absent in this CDR3, likely reflecting a read error. This chain connects TRBV7-2 to TRBJ2-5, with D possibly TRBD1 on 6 matching bases. CDR3 length: 14 amino acids. Germline V gives CDR1 SGHTA, CDR2 FQGNSA. V lost 4 bases and J lost 4, with 13 bases in between. The CDR3, as DNA: TGTGCCAGCAGCTCCTTACGCAGGGGAGAGACCCAGTACCTC. This sequence encodes CASSSLRRGETQYL.

This clonotype came up many times. V usage is TRBV12-3 or TRBV12-4 and J usage is TRBJ1-5, with no clear D. V was cut by 6 bases and J by 5 bases, with 11 bases left in between. The CDR3 spans 13 residues. The CDR3 nucleotides are TGTGCCAGCAGCGGGAGGGCTGATCAGCCCCAGCATTTT. Translated, it gives CASSGRADQPQHF.

Comments on this clonotype: Germline is not matched at one junction end, which may reflect a read error. This chain connects TRBV12-5 to TRBJ2-2; the D gene is possibly TRBD2 (5 bases). The CDR3 contains 16 residues. CDR1 is LGHNT and CDR2 is FRNRAP in the germline V gene. CDR3 coding DNA: TGTGCCAGTGGGTTAATGCGTCTCCGGGATACCGGGGAGCTGTTTTTT. Amino acid sequence: CASGLMRLRDTGELFF.

This clonotype has just one count. This chain joins TRBV7-8 and TRBJ2-5; D possibly uses TRBD1 or TRBD2 (5 bases each). The J call is doubtful: the DNA matches TRBJ2-7 better. This CDR3 has 14 amino acids. The germline CDR1 and CDR2 sequences are SGHVS and FQNEAQ. The chain's CDR3 is CASSPTGRDYEQYF. CDR3 DNA: TGTGCCAGCAGCCCAACGGGACGGGACTACGAGCAGTACTTC.

With regard to this clonotype: In this CDR3 the conserved last residue, phenylalanine or tryptophan, is missing, so a read error is likely. The DNA is omitted, as the CDR3 cannot be located on it reliably, and the CDR3 follows TCRdb's listing. The chain has TRBV7-7 and TRBJ1-2; the table's TRBD1 call for D was not verified on the DNA. Both ends counted, the CDR3 spans 13 residues. The germline gives CDR1 SSHAT, CDR2 FNYEAQ (reference sequence). The chain's CDR3 is CASSLPGSGVYNY.

This clonotype was counted between two and nine times. This chain joins TRBV6-6 and TRBJ1-2; no definite D call. V was pared by 2 bases and J by 5 bases, with 12 bases between. Per the germline V gene, CDR1 is MNHNY and CDR2 is SVGAGI (reference sequence). The CDR3 has 14 residues. The CDR3 DNA follows: TGTGCCAGCAGTTACCCCAATGGAGAATATGGCTACACCTTC. Amino acids: CASSYPNGEYGYTF.

On this clonotype itself: The conserved closing phenylalanine or tryptophan is absent in this CDR3, likely reflecting a read error. No DNA is shown, since the ends of the CDR3 on it are uncertain; the CDR3 is the one TCRdb lists. The chain carries TRBV6-5 and TRBJ2-3; the D segment call TRBD1 is taken from the table without a DNA check. The CDR3 length is 10 residues, termini included. Per the germline V gene, CDR1 is MNHEY and CDR2 is SVGAGI. The CDR3 reads CASGQGRNNY.

V and J are TRBV2 and TRBJ2-3; 7 nucleotides match TRBD2. V gave up 6 bases and J gave up 13 bases; unmatched junction bases: 19. CDR3 length: 15 residues. The germline CDR1 and CDR2 sequences are SNHLY and FYNNEI. Here the CDR3 reads CASRDQRGGVATEYF. CDR3 nucleotides: TGTGCCAGCAGGGATCAGCGGGGAGGCGTAGCTACCGAGTATTTT.

The sample holds many counts of this clonotype. J is TRBJ2-3 and V is TRBV7-2; either TRBD1 or TRBD2 may supply D (5 bases each). This CDR3 is 16 amino acids long. Germline CDR1 SGHTA, CDR2 FQGNSA. Trimming stripped 3 bases from V and 4 bases from J, with 17 bases between. This chain's CDR3 is CASSLGRHRSADTQYF. CDR3 sequence (DNA): TGTGCCAGCAGCTTGGGACGCCACAGATCGGCAGATACGCAGTATTTT. Filled out from reference TRBV7-2 and TRBJ2-3, the complete variable domain reads GAGVSQSPSNKVTEKGKDVELRCDPISGHTALYWYRQSLGQGLEFLIYFQGNSAPDKSGLPSDRFSAERTGGSVSTLTIQRTQQEDSAVYLCASSLGRHRSADTQYFGPGTRLTVL.

In its sample, this clonotype was seen many times. The chain employs TRBV6-5 and TRBJ1-1, with D unresolved. V lost 4 bases, J lost 2 bases, and 17 bases lay in between. This CDR3 is 16 amino acids long. The V gene's germline CDR1 is MNHEY and CDR2 SVGAGI. The DNA for the CDR3 is TGTGCCAGCAGTTCTATATTAGGAGGAGGAAACACTGAAGCTTTCTTT. This codes for CASSSILGGGNTEAFF.

On this clonotype: Relative to the germline gene, one junction end is altered; a read error may explain this. The CDR3 loop reads CRAQGSTEELFF. DNA of the CDR3: TGCAGAGCACAGGGATCGACTGAAGAATTGTTTTTC. The J gene is TRBJ1-4, the V gene TRBV20-1, with D perhaps matching TRBD1 (6 bases). Germline-derived CDR1 and CDR2 are DFQATT and SNEGSKA (reference sequence). The CDR3 consists of 12 residues.

The rearrangement links TRBV9 to TRBJ2-7, with 8 positions matching TRBD1. CDR1 is SGDLS, CDR2 YYNGEE, per germline. This CDR3 is 13 amino acids long. V lost 3 bases, J lost 4 bases, and 3 bases stayed unmatched. CDR3: CASSEGQAYEQYF. The CDR3 DNA reads TGTGCCAGCAGCGAGGGACAGGCGTACGAGCAGTACTTC.

V gene TRBV7-3 combines with J gene TRBJ2-7; D is possibly TRBD2 (10 bases). With 5 bases removed from V and 6 bases from J, the gap between germline ends came to 38 bases. CDR1 SGHTA and CDR2 FQGTGA come from the germline V gene. This CDR3 comprises 21 residues. The CDR3 nucleotides read TGTGCCAGCAGCCCCCCGGGACAGGGTTCTAGCGGGAGCAGGGGAGTTTCCGAGCAGTACGTC. This encodes CASSPPGQGSSGSRGVSEQYV.

The chain is built from TRBV20-1 and TRBJ2-7; 7 nucleotides line up with TRBD2. Germline assignment: CDR1 DFQATT and CDR2 SNEGSKA (reference sequence). V lost 3 bases and J lost 2; bases outside the gene matches: 10. The CDR3 spans 15 residues. As DNA, the CDR3 is TGCAGTGCTAGGGGGCAGCGGGGTGTCCCCTACGAGCAGTACTTC. As protein: CSARGQRGVPYEQYF.

A note on this clonotype: A read error may explain this, as a much larger clone is one base away. This chain links TRBV7-2 with TRBJ2-1; 14 bases line up with TRBD2. J was trimmed by 8 bases and V by 4 bases; bases with no gene match: 10. CDR3 length: 17 amino acids. Germline-derived CDR1 and CDR2 are SGHTA and FQGNSA. For the CDR3, the DNA is TGTGCCAGCAGCTCCAGGACTAGCGGGGGGAAGGACGATGAGCAGTTCTTC. This translates into CASSSRTSGGKDDEQFF.

This clonotype was found once. This chain joins TRBV20-1 and TRBJ1-2; perhaps TRBD1 as D (5 bases). The CDR3 runs 13 residues. With 7 bases removed from V and 3 bases from J, the gap between germline ends came to 15 bases. Germline CDR1 and CDR2: DFQATT and SNEGSKA (reference sequence). The CDR3 DNA sequence: TGCAGTGTCGGGACGGGCAGTGACTATGGCTACACCTTC. This sequence encodes CSVGTGSDYGYTF.

The V and J genes are TRBV5-1 and TRBJ2-7; 7 positions match TRBD1. The CDR3 is 15 amino acids. Germline values: CDR1 SGHRS, CDR2 YFSETQ. Unmatched junction bases numbered 8, after V lost 4 bases and J lost 1 base. CDR3 protein: CASSDGTAESYEQYF. CDR3 coding DNA: TGCGCCAGCAGCGATGGGACAGCGGAATCCTACGAGCAGTACTTC.

About this clonotype itself: It is likely a read error, because the conserved phenylalanine at the end of the CDR3 is missing. The limits of the CDR3 on the DNA are not certain, so only TCRdb's listed CDR3 is given. The chain recombines TRBV14 with TRBJ2-7; TRBD1, the D gene given by the table, was not confirmed from the DNA. The CDR3 totals 13 residues, both ends included. Germline assignment: CDR1 SGHDN and CDR2 FVKESK. CDR3 sequence reads: CASRVTGTIHHSI.